This T cell receptor (beta chain) was profiled in a study of blood T cell repertoires in COVID-19. Whole-study context: Samples taken during acute and convalescent COVID-19 were collected in the United States, Italy and Spain.

This clone was recorded once. Repertoires were generated with immunoSEQ multiplex PCR, while TCRdb's copy carries only in-frame clones and drops some. The sample consists of 150,000 to 200,000 clones, approximately 81% of them appearing once. Germline CDR1 SGHRS, CDR2 YFSETQ. Deletions cut 4 bases from V and 4 bases from J, with 14 bases between. The CDR3 totals 14 residues. The chain recombines TRBV5-1 with TRBJ1-1; D might be TRBD1 (5 bases). The sequencing input was peripheral blood. The TCR was taken from a human donor with acute or convalescent COVID-19. The donor label of this sample is uncertain. CDR3 nucleotides: TGCGCCAGCAGCGGAGGGGCCAGCGGCACTGAAGCTTTCTTT. It codes for CASSGGASGTEAFF.